A selection of T cell receptor beta chains follows, all from one sample in a study of OX40 agonist ivuxolimab in advanced cancers. Clones were read by immunoSEQ multiplex PCR, and TCRdb kept only the in-frame ones, dropping some. The sample consists of about 20,000 clones, roughly 74% of them appearing once. The specimen was CD4+ or CD8+ T cells sorted from blood, collected in a trial of the OX40 agonist ivuxolimab. These receptor sequences come from an adult with an advanced solid tumor such as melanoma, head and neck, liver or kidney cancer. CDR3s include the opening cysteine and the closing phenylalanine or tryptophan. D genes are given only for firm matches. Clone size is stated in some rows and not others, as once, few, many or a class when expanded.

cdr3_nt,cdr3_aa,j_call,v_call,clone_size,d_call
TGTGCCAGTAGTGGGCGACGGACGAACACTGAAGCTTTCTTT,CASSGRRTNTEAFF,TRBJ1-1,TRBV19,NA,NA
TGTGCCCGATGGACAGGGACCACTGAAGCTTTCTTT,CARWTGTTEAFF,TRBJ1-1,TRBV19,NA,TRBD1
TGTGCCAGCATGGTGGCCTCTGGAAACACCATATATTTT,CASMVASGNTIYF,TRBJ1-3,TRBV6-5,NA,NA
TGTGCCAGCAGCGACAGGGCGGTGCAGACCCAGTACTTC,CASSDRAVQTQYF,TRBJ2-5,TRBV6-1,NA,TRBD1
TGCGCCAGCAGCTTGGGAGGGGGCGAACAGCCCCAGCATTTT,CASSLGGGEQPQHF,TRBJ1-5,TRBV5-1,NA,TRBD1
TGTGCCAGCAGTCGTGGCAGGGGAAGGACTGAAGCTTTCTTT,CASSRGRGRTEAFF,TRBJ1-1,TRBV5-6,NA,NA
TGTGCCAGCAGCTCGAGACAGTTTAGCACAGATACGCAGTATTTT,CASSSRQFSTDTQYF,TRBJ2-3,TRBV7-6,NA,NA
TGTGCCAGCAGCCCGACAGGGCCTTCCTACGAGCAGTACTTC,CASSPTGPSYEQYF,TRBJ2-7,TRBV7-9,NA,TRBD1
TGTGCCAGTACCACTAGCGGGAGCTCCTACGAGCAGTACTTC,CASTTSGSSYEQYF,TRBJ2-7,TRBV19,NA,TRBD2
TGTGCCAGCAGTTTATCTGGCTACTCCTACGAGCAGTACTTC,CASSLSGYSYEQYF,TRBJ2-7,TRBV27,NA,NA
TGTGCCAGCAGCGTCGACCGGGACAGATATCAGCCCCAGCATTTT,CASSVDRDRYQPQHF,TRBJ1-5,TRBV7-2,NA,TRBD1
TGTGCCAGCAGTGTGGCCAGCCTCACCTTC,CASSVASLTF,TRBJ1-2,TRBV2,NA,NA
TGTGCCAGCAGCCAGACGGGGGGGGTGTATAATTCACCCCTCCACTTT,CASSQTGGVYNSPLHF,TRBJ1-6,TRBV14,once,NA
TGCAGCGTTACTCAGAACACTGAAGCTTTCTTT,CSVTQNTEAFF,TRBJ1-1,TRBV29-1,NA,NA